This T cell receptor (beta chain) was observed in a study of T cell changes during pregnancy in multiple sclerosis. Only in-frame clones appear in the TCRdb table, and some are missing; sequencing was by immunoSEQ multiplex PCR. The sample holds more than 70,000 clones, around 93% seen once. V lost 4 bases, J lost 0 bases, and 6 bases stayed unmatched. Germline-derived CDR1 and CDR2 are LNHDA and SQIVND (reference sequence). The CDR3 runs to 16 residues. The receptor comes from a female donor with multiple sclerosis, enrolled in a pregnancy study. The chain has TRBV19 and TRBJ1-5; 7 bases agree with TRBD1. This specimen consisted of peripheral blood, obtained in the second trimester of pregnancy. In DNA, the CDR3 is TGTGCCAGTAGTAAAGGGACAGTTTATAGCAATCAGCCCCAGCATTTT. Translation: CASSKGTVYSNQPQHF.